A selection of T cell receptor beta chains follows, all from one sample in a study of blood T cell repertoires in COVID-19. The table came from immunoSEQ multiplex PCR; TCRdb's copy has only in-frame clones and leaves some out. The repertoire holds tens of thousands of clones, with approximately 89% as singletons. The sequenced sample consisted of peripheral blood. The receptors stem from a woman at least 80 years old with acute or convalescent COVID-19. Both conserved end residues are part of each CDR3. A D gene is named only where the DNA matches it firmly. Only part of the rows carry a size: once, few, many, or a class if the clone is expanded.

NA	TRBV5-4	NA	TRBJ1-4	CASSLQATNEKLFF	TGTGCCAGCAGCTTACAGGCAACTAATGAAAAACTGTTTTTT
once	TRBV28	NA	TRBJ2-5	CASRSTSFETQYF	TGTGCCAGCAGATCAACTAGCTTCGAGACCCAGTACTTC
NA	TRBV10-1	TRBD1	TRBJ1-5	CASSEGTGRPKQPQHF	TGCGCCAGCAGTGAGGGGACAGGGAGACCCAAACAGCCCCAGCATTTT
few	TRBV6-6	NA	TRBJ1-1	CASSYSNSLNTEAFF	TGTGCCAGCAGTTACTCGAACAGCCTGAACACTGAAGCTTTCTTT
NA	TRBV2	TRBD1	TRBJ2-3	CASSGQGFPDTQYF	TGTGCCAGCAGTGGACAGGGTTTCCCAGATACGCAGTATTTT
NA	TRBV5-1	NA	TRBJ1-1	CASSLVAENTEAFF	TGCGCCAGCAGCTTGGTGGCAGAAAACACTGAAGCTTTCTTT
NA	TRBV2	TRBD1	TRBJ2-1	CASSESTGAYNEQFF	TGTGCCAGCAGTGAGTCGACAGGGGCCTACAATGAGCAGTTCTTC
NA	TRBV30	TRBD1	TRBJ1-1	CAWSPTGYTEAFF	TGTGCCTGGAGTCCGACAGGGTACACTGAAGCTTTCTTT
NA	TRBV18	NA	TRBJ1-2	CASSPRGDYGYTF	TGTGCCAGCTCACCTCGGGGGGACTATGGCTACACCTTC
NA	TRBV5-8	TRBD2	TRBJ2-1	CASSPAFSGGSYNEQFF	TGTGCCAGCAGCCCCGCATTTTCTGGCGGGAGTTACAATGAGCAGTTCTTC
NA	TRBV7-9	NA	TRBJ2-5	CASSFRRDIRQETQYF	TGTGCCAGCAGCTTCCGACGGGACATACGCCAAGAGACCCAGTACTTC
few	TRBV19	NA	TRBJ1-6	CASSNRDSYNSPLHF	TGTGCCAGTAGTAACAGGGACTCCTATAATTCACCCCTCCACTTT
NA	TRBV18	NA	TRBJ1-1	CASSQLQGSDTEAFF	TGTGCCAGCTCGCAGCTACAGGGTTCGGACACTGAAGCTTTCTTT
medium-sized	TRBV30	NA	TRBJ2-7	CAWKEGVTYEQYF	TGTGCCTGGAAAGAGGGGGTAACCTACGAGCAGTACTTC
NA	TRBV3-1/TRBV3-2	NA	TRBJ1-6	CASSQTPGVNSPLHF	TGTGCCAGCAGCCAAACACCCGGGGTCAATTCACCCCTCCACTTT
NA	TRBV3-1/TRBV3-2	TRBD2	TRBJ2-3	CASSPPGGGAGDTQYF	TGTGCCAGCAGCCCCCCGGGCGGGGGGGCGGGAGATACGCAGTATTTT
once	TRBV2	TRBD2	TRBJ2-3	CASSRSRLAGGEDTQYF	TGTGCCAGCAGTAGAAGCAGACTAGCGGGGGGGGAAGATACGCAGTATTTT
NA	TRBV9	NA	TRBJ2-3	CASSVEGSTDTQYF	TGTGCCAGCAGCGTAGAGGGGAGCACAGATACGCAGTATTTT